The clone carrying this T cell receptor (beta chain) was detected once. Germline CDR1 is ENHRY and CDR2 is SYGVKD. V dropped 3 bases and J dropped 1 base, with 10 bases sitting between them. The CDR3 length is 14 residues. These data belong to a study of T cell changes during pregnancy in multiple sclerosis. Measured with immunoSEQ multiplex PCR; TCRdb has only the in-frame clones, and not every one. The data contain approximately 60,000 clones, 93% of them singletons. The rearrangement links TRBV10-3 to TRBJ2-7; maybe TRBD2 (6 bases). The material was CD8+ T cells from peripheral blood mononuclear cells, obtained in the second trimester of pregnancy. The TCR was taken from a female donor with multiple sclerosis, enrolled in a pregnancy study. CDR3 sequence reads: CAISDRDWSYEQYF. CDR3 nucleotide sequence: TGTGCCATCAGTGACCGGGACTGGTCCTACGAGCAGTACTTC.